This T cell receptor beta chain was recovered during a study of vaccination and CD4 T cells after COVID-19 (dated by TCRdb to between 2021 and 2023). In the study overall: Convalescent patients had a positive SARS-CoV-2 result on nasal swab PCR, and of these patients, several had mild disease and one had severe disease. In the convalescent cohort there were six males and four females, among whom were two Hispanic individuals, seven Caucasians, two Asians and one multiracial person. Two doses of either the Pfizer-BioNTech BNT162b2 vaccine (n=8) or the Moderna mRNA-1273 vaccine (n=2) were administered to participants. Post-COVID blood samples from convalescent patients were collected a median of around 100 days after diagnosis, with a range of about 35 to 180 days. Post-vaccine blood samples were taken a median of approximately 70 days after the second vaccine dose, with a range of about 12 to 250 days. The cultures were stimulated with overlapping spike peptide pools from SARS-CoV-2 and from the common cold coronaviruses HCoV-NL63, HCoV-OC43 and HCoV-229E. In control cultures, a CEFX viral epitope pool was used as positive control, an HIV-1 Nef peptide pool was used as negative control, or no peptide was added. In 10 COVID-19 convalescent patients and 4 infection-naive healthy vaccine recipients, the spike-specific CD4+ TCR repertoire before mRNA vaccination was compared with the repertoire after mRNA vaccination.

This clonotype was counted once. What this receptor recognizes is not known. No base quality information exists; no much larger clone differs at one position. A single read offers scant evidence. Read against the paper, the sample's treatment or condition label means: roughly 10-day PBMC culture with coronavirus spike peptide pools or control peptides (ViraFEST assay). To expand antigen-specific T cells with peptide pools and then pick out the expanded clonotypes through TCR sequencing, the study relied on the ViraFEST assay. The convalescent patients' positive SARS-CoV-2 PCR tests were from March to December 2020, which was before the Alpha, Beta and Delta variants emerged in the United States. Roughly 2 million PBMCs per well were cultured in IMDM with approximately 5% human AB serum and roughly 10 IU/ml IL-2, plus 10 ug/ml peptide pools. Half of the culture medium was replaced with fresh IL-2-containing medium on days 3 and 7. Once the cells had been in culture for 9 to 10 days, the EasySep CD4+ T cell isolation kit was used to isolate CD4+ T cells by negative selection. Ficoll-Paque Plus gradient centrifugation was used to isolate PBMCs from whole blood, and the isolated PBMCs were then either used fresh or cryopreserved at -140C. Each culture condition was generally run in triplicate wells.

Library preparation used PCR. DNA from cultured CD4+ T cells was subjected to TCR sequencing with the Oncomine TCR Beta short-read assay at the Johns Hopkins FTIC core. The QIAamp micro DNA kit was used to extract genomic DNA from the cultured CD4+ T cells. Oncomine TCR Beta libraries made from cultured CD4+ T cells were pooled using unique dual indexes and sequenced on an Illumina iSeq 100. In the source study's methods: Non-productive sequences were removed, and CDR3s not starting with C, not ending with F or W, or shorter than 7 amino acids were discarded. The MANAFEST web application identified antigen-specific clonotypes by comparing peptide-stimulated wells against reference wells and other culture wells. To be called positive, a clone needed an FDR below 0.05, an odds ratio above 5, and a productive frequency above 0.1% in at least two of three replicate wells. A clonotype was classed as cross-reactive if the clonotype showed significant expansion both in SARS-CoV-2 spike wells and in at least one common cold coronavirus spike condition. Using R version 3.6.1, CDR3 homology was evaluated through Levenshtein distances (stringdist) along with unrooted phylogenetic trees (ape). In-frame beta chains were kept once TCRdb had trimmed the public reads at Q25 with fastp and called clones with MiXCR. For every CDR3 protein sequence, its rows merge into one entry that carries the most common genes and DNA. TCRdb's processing, not the authors' own work, is the source of the V and J calls. A total of roughly 13,000 distinct CDR3 sequences appear in this sample, approximately 61% of them only once. 14% of the sample belongs to the ten largest clones.

Here is what the overall study found, with its caveats: The number of convalescent patients in the study was relatively small, and the study did not examine early timepoints following natural infection. The median number of SARS-CoV-2-reactive clonotypes rose from approximately 20 after infection to 38 after vaccination, but the change was not significant. Among the post-vaccine SARS-CoV-2-reactive clones in convalescent patients, a median approximately 90% showed up only after vaccination, which suggests vaccine-specific priming. Nearly all vaccine-specific clones in convalescent patients (304 of 307) were mono-reactive for SARS-CoV-2 spike rather than cross-reactive with common cold coronaviruses.

The sequence derives from a human donor who had recovered from COVID-19. Specimen: CD4+ T cells from blood, cultured in vitro.

The sequence in DNA is TGTGCCAGCAGCGTAAATTACGGGAGGAAAGAAGAGACCCAGTACTTC. Its coded protein is CASSVNYGRKEETQYF. This receptor chain uses TRBV9 and TRBJ2-5; 7 of the junction bases match TRBD2. The CDR3 sequence holds 16 residues, the cysteine and phenylalanine included. Only CDR3 DNA is held: 48 bases, read in frame from base 1. CDR1 SGDLS and CDR2 YYNGEE were looked up in the germline V gene. Trimming leaves V shorter by 1 base and J shorter by 3 bases, with the junction holding 9 bases beyond the gene matches.